The clone carrying this T cell receptor (beta chain) was detected many times. This CDR3 has 15 amino acids. Germline V gives CDR1 MNHEY, CDR2 SVGAGI. The V gene lost 7 bases and the J gene lost 2 bases, with 17 bases spanning the gap. RNA transcripts yielded amplified TCR beta CDR3 regions. First-round RT-PCR with HTBI primers preceded a second-round multiplex PCR. A single record per CDR3 protein comes from TCRdb applying MiXCR to the multiplex PCR reads. Of 350,000 to 400,000 distinct CDR3 sequences listed, 15% are singletons. This record comes from a study of Graves' ophthalmopathy and Graves' hyperthyroidism.

This chain links TRBV6-5 with TRBJ2-5; D remains unclear. This clonotype originated in a woman younger than 30 with stable Graves' hyperthyroidism. Sequencing input: peripheral blood. CDR3 amino acids: CASIRKLLGQETQYF. For the CDR3, the DNA is TGTGCCAGCATCAGAAAATTATTGGGGCAAGAGACCCAGTACTTC.